This T cell receptor (beta chain) was sequenced in a study of sequential checkpoint blockade in melanoma. The method was immunoSEQ multiplex PCR; TCRdb's version includes in-frame clones alone and lacks a portion of them. The table includes around 19,000 clones, approximately 26% detected once. CDR1 MNHGY and CDR2 SAAAGT come from the germline V gene. This CDR3 is 14 amino acids long. Unmatched junction bases numbered 4, after V lost 7 bases and J lost 2 bases. This sample's treatment: randomized to nivolumab then ipilimumab (arm A) or the reverse (arm B). The gene calls are TRBV6-8 and TRBJ2-1, with TRBD1 matching over 8 bases. The sample consisted of tumor tissue (inferred from file names), taken from a patient given nivolumab and ipilimumab in sequence. The receptor was isolated from a human donor with melanoma. The CDR3 loop reads CASIQGAAYNEQFF. CDR3 nucleotides: TGTGCCAGCATCCAGGGGGCCGCCTACAATGAGCAGTTCTTC.